This T cell receptor (beta chain) derives from a study of early T cells in non-severe SARS-CoV-2 infection. Study context: Sequencing targeted bulk RNA from unsorted whole blood, leaving chains unpaired. Broader study findings: VDJdb matching skewed toward anti-spike CD8 responses, missing private and CD4 specificities.

Each cDNA molecule carried a unique molecular identifier. TCRdb fed the 5' RACE reads into MiXCR, producing one record per CDR3 protein. The table lists tens of thousands of distinct CDR3 sequences, around 10% of them singletons. CDR3 size: 14 residues. The V gene end was trimmed by 6 bases and the J gene end by 5 bases; junction bases not matched to a gene: 9. Germline values: CDR1 MDHEN, CDR2 SYDVKM. This clonotype was seen many times. Its matching antigen is unknown. This receptor was identified in an adult who was a healthcare worker with PCR-confirmed SARS-CoV-2 infection or an uninfected control (not recorded which). The chain couples TRBV28 to TRBJ2-7, with TRBD1 matching over 8 bases. Sample: whole blood. For the CDR3, the DNA is TGTGCCAGCAGCTTAAAGACAGGGGCGGACGAGCAGTACTTC. It yields the protein CASSLKTGADEQYF.